The subject of this entry is one TCR beta chain. The entry originates in a study of response to subunit inactivated influenza vaccine. Losses at the gene ends were 6 bases for V and 2 bases for J; bases not matched to a gene: 13. CDR1 and CDR2 (germline): MNHEY, SVGEGT. This CDR3 is 17 amino acids long. Via MiXCR, TCRdb re-called the RT-PCR reads, giving one row per CDR3 protein. The table shows some 540,000 distinct CDR3 sequences, with approximately 24% occurring only once. These data were also reused for a study on T cells expressing NK-cell markers. In that study: Beta-chain TCR cDNA was generated via 5'RACE template switching with UMIs. Seropositivity for HCMV was found in most of the eight sequenced donors, with one seronegative.

Material: CD4+ T cells sorted from PBMCs, obtained 12 days after vaccination. The origin of this receptor is a man aged 45 to 65 who received an inactivated influenza vaccine. The chain links TRBV6-2 or TRBV6-3 to TRBJ2-7; 10 positions agree with TRBD2. CDR3 sequence: CASSTLAGASPPYEQYF. DNA of the CDR3: TGTGCCAGCAGCACTCTAGCGGGGGCCTCCCCTCCCTACGAGCAGTACTTC.